The clone carrying this T cell receptor (beta chain) was observed a few times. Its antigen is undetermined. This sample stems from a study of T-cell reconstitution after alpha-beta-depleted transplantation in children. Study conclusions and caveats: Recipient T cells and thymic progenitors that survived gave rise to the high TCRbeta diversity observed at day 60 in some patients. Several hundred expanded graft clones reportedly supplied alpha-beta T cells about two months after transplant. T-cell counts and diversity at one year following transplant were attributed mainly to newly produced T cells.

The CDR3 sequence is 16 residues long. V shed 1 base, J shed 5 bases, and the junction held 11 bases outside the gene matches. Germline V gene data show CDR1 as SQVTM and CDR2 as ANQGSEA. TCRbeta library construction was performed incorporating unique molecular identifiers. TCRdb reprocessed the PCR reads with MiXCR, giving one entry per CDR3 protein. The table has approximately 500,000 distinct CDR3 sequences, over 9.5% seen once. The chain employs TRBV29-1 and TRBJ2-5, with 9 nucleotides matching TRBD1. The starting material was PBMCs, obtained before TCRalphabeta/CD19-depleted stem cell transplant. This TCR derives from a child aged 2-15 years with inherited bone marrow failure, due to receive a stem cell transplant. The CDR3 sequence: CSVEGPEHRGPETQYF. CDR3 DNA: TGCAGCGTTGAAGGCCCCGAACACAGGGGGCCGGAGACCCAGTACTTC.